Each of the 30 T cell receptor beta chains below was sequenced from the same sample in a study of CD8+CD57+ T cells in acquired aplastic anemia. Using genomic DNA as the template, TCR beta VDJ and CDR3 profiling was carried out. TCRdb re-called the reads with MiXCR, one entry per CDR3 protein. The sample holds about 190,000 distinct CDR3 sequences, about 53% seen once. The sample consisted of sorted CD4+, CD8+, or CD8+CD57+ T cells (not recorded which) from PBMCs. These receptors were obtained from a human donor in good health, serving as a control.

The chain couples TRBV24-1 to TRBJ2-5; possible D gene TRBD2, 5 bases. The CDR3 loop spans 15 amino acids. The germline V gene has CDR1 KGHDR and CDR2 SFDVKD. Trimming shortened V by 9 bases and J by 4 bases, and 20 bases separated the two germline ends. This chain's CDR3 is CATSKGGPVGETQYF. The CDR3 bases are TGTGCCACCTCAAAGGGCGGGCCGGTAGGAGAGACCCAGTACTTC.

This clonotype has ten or more counts. The chain employs TRBV6-1 and TRBJ1-4; D is undetermined. CDR1 and CDR2 (germline): MNHNS, SASEGT. The V end lost 8 bases, the J end lost 4 bases, and 11 bases lay between the germline ends. The CDR3 runs 13 residues. The CDR3 bases are TGTGCCAGCGTGAACGGGGTTAATGAAAAACTGTTTTTT. This translates into CASVNGVNEKLFF.

The CDR3 DNA reads as TGTGCCGGCACAGGGTTCCCTAACACCGGGGAGCTGTTTTTT. This translates into CAGTGFPNTGELFF. The rearrangement joins TRBV6-1 to TRBJ2-2, with D tentatively TRBD1 (6 bases). Trimming cost V 11 bases and J 2 bases, with 15 bases left between them. The CDR3 sequence is 14 residues long. Germline CDR1 reads MNHNS; CDR2 reads SASEGT.

This chain joins TRBV7-9 and TRBJ1-5; D is perhaps TRBD1 (6 bases). Deletions cut 1 base from V and 9 bases from J, with 10 bases between. This CDR3 has 13 amino acids. Germline loops: CDR1 SEHNR, CDR2 FQNEAQ (reference sequence). The CDR3 DNA reads as TGTGCCAGCAGCTTAGAGGGGGATCGGCCCCAGCATTTT. This sequence encodes CASSLEGDRPQHF.

This clonotype has ten or more counts. This chain links TRBV19 with TRBJ2-7; either TRBD1 or TRBD2 may fit D (5 bases each). This CDR3 spans 13 amino acids. Germline V gene data show CDR1 as LNHDA and CDR2 as SQIVND (reference sequence). V gave up 4 bases and J gave up 6 bases, with 13 bases separating them. The CDR3 is CASSKDPGGEQYF. CDR3 bases: TGTGCCAGTAGTAAGGACCCTGGGGGCGAGCAGTACTTC.

Many counts were recorded for this clonotype. The genes are TRBV20-1 and TRBJ1-1; D remains ambiguous. The germline gives CDR1 DFQATT, CDR2 SNEGSKA (reference sequence). V was clipped by 0 bases and J by 3 bases, with 14 bases between them. This CDR3 contains 15 residues. The CDR3 DNA is TGCAGTGCTAGAGATCAGAGGAGGTCGGACACTGAAGCTTTCTTT. Translating it yields CSARDQRRSDTEAFF.

The V gene is TRBV10-3, the J gene TRBJ1-5; TRBD1 might be the D (6 bases). The CDR3 runs 15 residues. With 3 bases removed from V and 5 bases from J, the gap between germline ends came to 14 bases. The germline V gene has CDR1 ENHRY and CDR2 SYGVKD. The chain's CDR3 is CAISDAGAWYQPQHF. In DNA, the CDR3 is TGTGCCATCAGTGATGCAGGGGCTTGGTATCAGCCCCAGCATTTT.

The table lists this clonotype with many counts. The V call is TRBV6-1, the J call TRBJ1-2; no reliable D call. CDR1 and CDR2 (germline): MNHNS, SASEGT. Trimming removed 1 base at V and 8 bases at J, with 14 bases between. This CDR3 is built from 14 residues. CDR3 in amino acids: CASSEEAGSRGYTF. CDR3 DNA: TGTGCCAGCAGTGAAGAGGCAGGCTCTAGGGGCTACACCTTC.

The V gene is TRBV7-9, the J gene TRBJ1-1; perhaps TRBD1 as D (6 bases). This CDR3 is 13 amino acids long. CDR1 is SEHNR and CDR2 is FQNEAQ in the germline V gene (reference sequence). With 4 bases removed from V and 6 bases from J, the gap between germline ends came to 12 bases. In DNA, the CDR3 is TGTGCCAGCAGCTACCAGGGACATCCTGAAGCTTTCTTT. Translating it yields CASSYQGHPEAFF.

This clonotype was recorded a few times. The chain joins TRBV29-1 to TRBJ2-5; 11 positions agree with TRBD2. CDR3 length equals 15 residues. V shed 7 bases, J shed 5 bases, and the junction held 12 bases outside the gene matches. The germline CDR1 and CDR2 sequences are SQVTM and ANQGSEA. CDR3 residues: CSALGGLAGGETQYF. In DNA form, the CDR3 reads TGCAGCGCATTGGGCGGACTAGCGGGCGGGGAGACCCAGTACTTC.

The rearrangement links TRBV5-1 to TRBJ1-6; the match to TRBD1 covers 7 bases. Per the germline V gene, CDR1 is SGHRS and CDR2 is YFSETQ. J gave up 7 bases and V 3 bases, and 10 bases lay outside the gene matches. The CDR3 is made up of 16 amino acids. As DNA, the CDR3 is TGCGCCAGCAGCTCGGGGCCGACAGGGATAAATTCACCCCTCCACTTT. Translating it yields CASSSGPTGINSPLHF.

With respect to this clonotype: Without the conserved terminal phenylalanine or tryptophan, this CDR3 likely stems from a read error. The CDR3 sequence is CTSSLNINTEAFS. CDR3 nucleotide sequence: TGTACCAGCAGCTTGAATATTAACACTGAAGCTTTCTCT. The chain employs TRBV7-2 and TRBJ1-1; D not resolved. Germline CDR1 SGHTA, CDR2 FQGNSA. Trimming shortened V by 3 bases and J by 2 bases, and 7 bases separated the two germline ends. The CDR3 sequence is 13 residues long.

The chain links TRBV19 to TRBJ2-7, with 13 bases fitting TRBD2. The ends lost 4 bases at V and 0 bases at J; junction bases unmatched: 3. The CDR3 is 16 residues long. Per germline, CDR1 LNHDA and CDR2 SQIVND (reference sequence). In DNA, the CDR3 is TGTGCCAGTAGTAGTAGGACTAGCGGGAGCTCCTACGAGCAGTACTTC. Translated, it gives CASSSRTSGSSYEQYF.

This clonotype was picked up many times. This chain links TRBV6-2 or TRBV6-3 with TRBJ2-7; 8 bases align to TRBD1. The CDR3 is 14 residues long. The J segment lost 7 bases and the V segment lost 2 bases, leaving 7 bases of the junction unmatched. Looked up from germline, CDR1 is MNHEY and CDR2 is SVGEGT. In DNA form, the CDR3 reads TGTGCCAGCAGTTACGGCCAGGGGGCTCGGGAGCAGTACTTC. Protein: CASSYGQGAREQYF.

Comment on this clonotype: At one end the junction does not follow the germline gene, possibly because of a read error. The V call is TRBV14, the J call TRBJ2-7, with TRBD2 matching 9 bases. CDR3 length: 14 amino acids. The germline V gene encodes CDR1 SGHDN and CDR2 FVKESK. The CDR3 coding sequence is TGCGCCAGCAGTGAATCTAGCGGGAACTACGAGCAGTACTTC. Protein: CASSESSGNYEQYF.

This clonotype was detected many times. CDR3 residues: CASVPFDSYGQETQYF. The CDR3 DNA follows: TGTGCCAGCGTCCCGTTTGACAGTTACGGGCAAGAGACCCAGTACTTC. The chain carries TRBV6-6 and TRBJ2-5; D possibly corresponds to TRBD1 (5 bases). The CDR3 spans 16 residues. Germline V gene lookup returns CDR1 MNHNY and CDR2 SVGAGI (reference sequence). Between the trimmed V and J ends, which lost 8 bases and 2 bases, there was a span of 21 bases.

Only a few counts were recorded for this clonotype. J is TRBJ1-4 and V is TRBV28; D is possibly TRBD1 (6 bases). CDR3 length equals 14 residues. Germline V lookup: CDR1 MDHEN, CDR2 SYDVKM. The V and J ends lost 7 bases and 7 bases respectively, with 16 bases between them. The chain's CDR3 is CASTTQGSGEKLFF. The CDR3 DNA sequence: TGTGCCAGCACCACACAGGGTAGCGGTGAAAAACTGTTTTTT. The full variable domain, in which reference TRBV28 and TRBJ1-4 provide the parts outside the CDR3, is DVKVTQSSRYLVKRTGEKVFLECVQDMDHENMFWYRQDPGLGLRLIYFSYDVKMKEKGDIPEGYSVSREKKERFSLILESASTNQTSMYLCASTTQGSGEKLFFGSGTQLSVL.

Remarks on this clonotype: The DNA is left out, because the CDR3 cannot be placed on it with certainty; the CDR3 is given as TCRdb lists it. This rearrangement joins TRBV10-2 to TRBJ1-5; TRBD1 is taken as the D call from the table, unchecked against the DNA. Germline V gene sequence: CDR1 WSHSY, CDR2 SAAADI. The CDR3 has 24 amino acids, counting both end residues. The CDR3: CASNAGTGVSYEQYFGPGNQPQHF.

Remarks on this clonotype: Compared with germline, one end of the junction differs, possibly owing to a read error. V gene TRBV7-9 combines with J gene TRBJ2-1; a possible D gene is TRBD2 (5 bases). Germline assignment: CDR1 SEHNR and CDR2 FQNEAQ (reference sequence). The CDR3 loop spans 15 amino acids. The CDR3 region has the DNA TGTGCCAGCAGCTTAGGTTCGAGGAACACCGGGGAGCTGTTCTTC. The encoded protein is CASSLGSRNTGELFF.

In its sample, this clonotype was seen a few times. The rearrangement joins TRBV7-9 to TRBJ2-1; D perhaps matches TRBD2 (6 bases). Germline V CDR1 and CDR2: SEHNR, FQNEAQ (reference sequence). The V gene lost 1 base and the J gene lost 4 bases, with 14 bases spanning the gap. This CDR3 comprises 16 residues. The CDR3 is CASSLEGLPIYNEQFF. The CDR3 DNA follows: TGTGCCAGCAGCTTAGAGGGACTCCCGATATACAATGAGCAGTTCTTC.

This clonotype was counted ten times or more. This chain links TRBV2 with TRBJ2-7; 12 bases map to TRBD2. Germline values: CDR1 SNHLY, CDR2 FYNNEI. J lost 3 bases, V lost 6 bases, and 15 bases had no gene match. The CDR3 has 18 residues. The CDR3 nucleotides are TGTGCCAGCAGGACGCTACTAGCGGGGGGACCCGGAGGCTACGAGCAGTACTTC. Its translation is CASRTLLAGGPGGYEQYF.

This clonotype was recorded a few times. The chain joins TRBV3-1 to TRBJ2-4; D is ambiguous. Germline loops: CDR1 LGHDT, CDR2 YNNKEL (reference sequence). V lost 4 bases, J lost 0 bases, and 10 bases lay in between. The CDR3 sequence is 15 residues long. The DNA of the CDR3 is TGTGCCAGCAGCCTAGGATCTTTAGCCAAAAACATTCAGTACTTC. It is translated as CASSLGSLAKNIQYF.

The chain uses TRBV7-2 and TRBJ2-1; the match to TRBD2 covers 7 bases. The trim removed 5 bases at V and 9 bases at J, leaving 7 bases unmatched. This CDR3 region has 13 residues. Germline lookup yields CDR1 SGHTA and CDR2 FQGNSA. The CDR3 loop reads CASSDTLAVEQFF. The DNA of the CDR3 is TGTGCCAGCAGCGATACTCTAGCGGTTGAGCAGTTCTTC.

This chain uses TRBV20-1 with TRBJ1-1, with TRBD1 as a possible D gene (6 bases). Trimming stripped 0 bases from V and 2 bases from J, with 10 bases between. The V gene's germline CDR1 is DFQATT and CDR2 SNEGSKA (reference sequence). The CDR3 sequence is 14 residues long. CDR3 in amino acids: CSARESTGNTEAFF. CDR3 coding DNA: TGCAGTGCTAGAGAATCGACAGGTAACACTGAAGCTTTCTTT.

The V gene is TRBV7-9, the J gene TRBJ1-2, with a possible D match to TRBD1 (6 bases). The germline V and J ends were trimmed by 5 bases and 3 bases, with 16 bases remaining between them. This CDR3 contains 15 residues. Per the germline V gene, CDR1 is SEHNR and CDR2 is FQNEAQ (reference sequence). In nucleotides, the CDR3 is TGTGCCAGCAGCGGGGGAGGGGGGCGCGACTATGGCTACACCTTC. Translated: CASSGGGGRDYGYTF.

This clonotype was observed once. The chain joins TRBV7-8 to TRBJ2-7, with 11 bases lining up with TRBD2. This CDR3 comprises 15 residues. Germline V gene lookup returns CDR1 SGHVS and CDR2 FQNEAQ. With 2 bases clipped from V and 3 bases from J, the junction kept 3 bases outside the gene matches. CDR3 loop: CASSLTSGGFYEQYF. The CDR3 bases are TGTGCCAGCAGCTTAACTAGCGGGGGCTTCTACGAGCAGTACTTC.

The chain employs TRBV15 and TRBJ1-2; maybe TRBD1 (5 bases). The germline V and J ends were trimmed by 0 bases and 0 bases, with 8 bases remaining between them. Germline V CDR1 and CDR2: LNHNV, YYDKDF (reference sequence). The CDR3 contains 15 residues. CDR3 residues: CATSREDTANYGYTF. The CDR3 DNA is TGTGCCACCAGCAGAGAGGACACTGCTAACTATGGCTACACCTTC.

This clonotype was seen many times. The rearrangement joins TRBV6-4 to TRBJ2-3, with D possibly being TRBD1 or TRBD2 (5 bases each). Per germline, CDR1 MRHNA and CDR2 SNTAGT. V was shortened by 5 bases and J by 1 base, with 10 bases between the two germline ends. The CDR3 extends over 14 amino acids. CDR3 in amino acids: CASSIGDGTDTQYF. Written as DNA, the CDR3 is TGTGCCAGCAGTATCGGGGACGGCACAGATACGCAGTATTTT.

Many counts were recorded for this clonotype. The V and J genes are TRBV20-1 and TRBJ2-5; 13 positions match TRBD2. Trimming removed 5 bases from V and 5 bases from J; junction bases left unmatched: 14. CDR1 DFQATT and CDR2 SNEGSKA come from the germline V gene (reference sequence). CDR3 size: 17 residues. CDR3 bases: TGCAGTGCTCAATGGACTAGCGGGGGACCGGGGGGGGAGACCCAGTACTTC. It specifies CSAQWTSGGPGGETQYF.

In this sample, this clonotype turned up once. V is TRBV7-2 and J is TRBJ1-1; possible D gene TRBD1, 6 bases. In germline, CDR1 is SGHTA, CDR2 FQGNSA. CDR3 length: 15 residues. With 5 bases removed from V and 1 base from J, the gap between germline ends came to 14 bases. The chain's CDR3 is CASSPKDRQNTEAFF. The CDR3 nucleotides read TGTGCCAGCAGCCCCAAAGACAGGCAGAACACTGAAGCTTTCTTT.